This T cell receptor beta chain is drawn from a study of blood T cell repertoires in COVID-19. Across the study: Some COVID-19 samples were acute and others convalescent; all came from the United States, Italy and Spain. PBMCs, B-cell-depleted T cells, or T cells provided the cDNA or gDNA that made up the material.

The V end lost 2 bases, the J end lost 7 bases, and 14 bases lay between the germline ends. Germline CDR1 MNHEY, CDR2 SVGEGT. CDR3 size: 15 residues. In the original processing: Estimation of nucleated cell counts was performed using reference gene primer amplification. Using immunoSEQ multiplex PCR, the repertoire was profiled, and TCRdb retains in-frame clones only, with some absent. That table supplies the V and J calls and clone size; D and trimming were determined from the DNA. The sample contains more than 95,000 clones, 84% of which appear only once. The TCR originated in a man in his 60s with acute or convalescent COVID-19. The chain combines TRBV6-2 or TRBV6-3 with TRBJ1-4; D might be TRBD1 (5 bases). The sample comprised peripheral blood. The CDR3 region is CASSYAWAQGEKLFF. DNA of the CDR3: TGTGCCAGCAGTTACGCGTGGGCGCAGGGTGAAAAACTGTTTTTT.